This T cell receptor beta chain was recovered during a study of tissue T cells after allogeneic stem cell transplantation. Broader study findings: Anatomically similar tissues had similar TCR repertoires within each patient. In patients and mice, blood and spleen missed much of tissue repertoire.

CDR3 sequences, V/J genes, frequencies and template counts came from survey-depth TCRbeta sequencing. Assay used: immunoSEQ multiplex PCR; TCRdb lists only in-frame clones, some missing. The top ten hold roughly 8% of the sample, which has thousands of clones, around half seen once. Time point of the sample: mouse harvest day 7 after allogeneic transplant. Mouse grafts combined 10^7 T-cell-depleted bone marrow cells with 10^6 splenic CD5+ T cells. As for this clone: Its antigen is not known. Gene labels here are mouse ones. The observed sequence ends 1 residue before the CDR3 terminus, with the missing tail filled in from the germline J gene.

V dropped 5 bases and J dropped 3; count of bases not matched to a gene: 6. Germline V gene data show CDR1 as SNHLY and CDR2 as FYNGKV (reference sequence). This CDR3 has 15 amino acids. The sample was lymph node tissue. The V gene is TRBV3, the J gene TRBJ2-5, with TRBD2 matching 9 bases. The TCR was taken from a female BALB/c mouse given C57BL/6 T cells with graft-versus-host disease after an allogeneic hematopoietic cell transplant. The CDR3: CASSPRDWEQDTQYF. The part of the CDR3 DNA that was read is TGTGCCAGCAGCCCTCGGGACTGGGAACAAGACACCCAGTAC.